The entry below gives a single T cell receptor (beta chain) sequence along with its context. The sample is drawn from a study of blood T cell repertoires in COVID-19. TCRdb's table, derived via immunoSEQ multiplex PCR, lists solely in-frame clones and lacks some. The table includes over 100,000 clones, around four fifths detected once. The CDR3 contains 13 residues. V was trimmed by 0 bases and J by 4 bases, leaving 5 bases between them. Germline V gives CDR1 SGDLS, CDR2 YYNGEE. The sequence derives from a man aged 60-69 years with active or convalescent COVID-19. Sequenced: peripheral blood. The chain carries TRBV9 and TRBJ2-1; D perhaps matches TRBD1 (5 bases). CDR3 sequence: CASSVEGYNEQFF. The CDR3 DNA reads TGTGCCAGCAGCGTAGAGGGGTACAATGAGCAGTTCTTC.